This section outlines one T cell receptor beta chain sequence together with its context. The data belong to a study of cytomegalovirus exposure and HLA in healthy donors. Using immunoSEQ multiplex PCR, the repertoire was profiled, and TCRdb retains in-frame clones only, with some absent. The sample holds some 60,000 clones; 90% to 96% are singletons and the top ten take around 0.9%. V gave up 4 bases and J gave up 6 bases, with 11 bases separating them. The CDR3 is 13 amino acids. CDR1 is SGHDT, CDR2 YYEEEE, per germline. This receptor was identified in a man between 18 and 35 years old in good health and CMV-seronegative. The sequencing sample was made of PBMCs. This chain joins TRBV5-6 and TRBJ2-4; TRBD2 might be the D (5 bases). The CDR3 loop is CASSRVGGNIQYF. CDR3 DNA sequence: TGTGCCAGCAGCCGGGTAGGAGGAAACATTCAGTACTTC.